Listed below are T cell receptor beta chains from one sample, sequenced in a study of cytomegalovirus exposure and HLA in healthy donors. Profiling relied on immunoSEQ multiplex PCR, and the TCRdb table lists in-frame clones only, not all of them. The sample has roughly 120,000 clones, around three quarters seen once. Sample: PBMCs. The receptors stem from a man aged 30 to 45 in good health and CMV-seronegative. CDR3s include the opening cysteine and the closing phenylalanine or tryptophan. A D gene is named only where the DNA matches it firmly. Not all rows give a size; the values are once, few, many and, for expanded clones, a class.

NA,NA,TRBV11-2,TRBJ1-3,CASSVFRGAGNTIYF,TGTGCCAGCAGCGTCTTCAGGGGAGCTGGAAACACCATATATTTT
NA,TRBD1,TRBV7-8,TRBJ1-3,CASSLARTGGMGDGNTIYF,TGTGCCAGCAGCTTAGCTCGGACAGGGGGCATGGGAGATGGAAACACCATATATTTT
NA,NA,TRBV6-6,TRBJ2-3,CASSYGGREVTDTQYF,TGTGCCAGCAGTTACGGTGGGAGAGAGGTGACAGATACGCAGTATTTT
few,NA,TRBV7-8,TRBJ1-2,CASSLGGSPYGYTF,TGTGCCAGCAGCTTAGGGGGCAGCCCTTATGGCTACACCTTC
NA,TRBD2,TRBV5-4,TRBJ2-5,CASSFDSGRLGTQYF,TGTGCCAGCAGCTTTGATAGCGGGAGGCTCGGGACCCAGTACTTC
NA,TRBD2,TRBV9,TRBJ2-7,CASSVDPSGGYEQYF,TGTGCCAGCAGCGTAGATCCTAGCGGGGGCTACGAGCAGTACTTC
NA,TRBD1,TRBV28,TRBJ2-5,CASSLGLGQGRGETQYF,TGTGCCAGCAGTTTAGGACTGGGACAGGGTAGAGGAGAGACCCAGTACTTC
NA,NA,TRBV19,TRBJ1-1,CASSFQGSPNTEAFF,TGTGCCAGTAGTTTTCAGGGAAGTCCGAACACTGAAGCTTTCTTT
NA,NA,TRBV7-6,TRBJ1-5,CASSLRPGLGQPQHF,TGTGCCAGCAGCCTCCGACCAGGGCTCGGCCAGCCCCAGCATTTT
NA,NA,TRBV27,TRBJ2-7,CASRDQEGQSSYEQYF,TGTGCCAGCAGAGACCAGGAAGGACAGAGCTCCTACGAGCAGTACTTC
once,NA,TRBV5-4,TRBJ2-3,CASSQHRRSSTDTQYF,TGTGCCAGCAGCCAACACCGGAGGTCTAGCACAGATACGCAGTATTTT
NA,TRBD1,TRBV7-9,TRBJ2-1,CASRNRGINNEQFF,TGTGCCAGCAGAAACAGGGGGATAAACAATGAGCAGTTCTTC
NA,NA,TRBV2,TRBJ1-4,CASSPESYRNEKLFF,TGTGCCAGCAGTCCGGAGAGTTATAGAAACGAAAAACTGTTTTTT
NA,NA,TRBV15,TRBJ2-7,CATSGDANYEQYF,TGTGCCACCAGCGGAGACGCCAACTACGAGCAGTACTTC
NA,NA,TRBV12-2,TRBJ1-6,CASRPFGQAKFNSPLHF,TGTGCAAGTCGCCCATTCGGACAGGCCAAGTTTAATTCACCCCTCCACTTT
NA,TRBD1,TRBV28,TRBJ2-7,CASSTVFLLTGGGYEQYF,TGTGCCAGCAGCACCGTCTTCCTCCTGACAGGGGGCGGGTACGAGCAGTACTTC
NA,NA,TRBV6-4,TRBJ2-1,CASSVSLNNEQFF,TGTGCCAGCAGTGTTAGCTTGAACAATGAGCAGTTCTTC
once,TRBD1,TRBV19,TRBJ1-2,CASSLDRGQHYGYTF,TGTGCCAGTAGTCTAGACAGGGGGCAGCACTATGGCTACACCTTC
NA,TRBD1,TRBV5-1,TRBJ1-2,CASSRQGVNYGYTF,TGCGCCAGCAGCCGACAGGGGGTCAACTATGGCTACACCTTC
NA,TRBD1,TRBV29-1,TRBJ1-1,CSVTDRAPEAFF,TGCAGCGTGACGGACAGGGCCCCTGAAGCTTTCTTT
NA,TRBD2,TRBV5-4,TRBJ2-1,CASRTGGRGNEQFF,TGTGCCAGCAGGACGGGAGGTAGGGGCAATGAGCAGTTCTTC
NA,TRBD1,TRBV28,TRBJ1-2,CASNLGQGVNGYPF,TGTGCCAGCAACCTCGGACAGGGGGTTAATGGCTACCCCTTC
NA,TRBD2,TRBV7-9,TRBJ2-7,CASSLQLAKEGEQYF,TGTGCCAGCAGCCTACAACTAGCGAAGGAGGGCGAGCAGTACTTC
NA,TRBD2,TRBV19,TRBJ2-7,CASSETSGISYEQYF,TGTGCCAGTAGCGAAACTAGCGGGATATCCTACGAGCAGTACTTC
NA,NA,TRBV4-1,TRBJ2-1,CASSQDTGTYNEQFF,TGCGCCAGCAGCCAAGATACAGGTACATACAATGAGCAGTTCTTC
NA,NA,TRBV21-1,TRBJ1-2,CASSRGRVGYGYTF,TGTGCCAGCAGCAGGGGCAGGGTCGGCTATGGCTACACCTTC
NA,TRBD2,TRBV6-1,TRBJ2-1,CASSEVLAGAREQFF,TGTGCCAGCAGTGAAGTATTAGCGGGAGCAAGAGAGCAGTTCTTC
once,TRBD1,TRBV5-4,TRBJ2-5,CASSGTGTGAGETQYF,TGTGCCAGCAGCGGAACCGGGACAGGGGCTGGGGAGACCCAGTACTTC
NA,NA,TRBV27,TRBJ1-1,CASSPLRKNTEAFF,TGTGCCAGCAGTCCCCTAAGAAAGAACACTGAAGCTTTCTTT
NA,TRBD2,TRBV19,TRBJ2-3,CASTETSIASDTQYF,TGTGCCAGTACCGAGACTAGCATTGCATCAGATACGCAGTATTTT
once,TRBD1,TRBV4-2,TRBJ1-4,CASSQARSRDRDEKLFF,TGTGCCAGCAGCCAAGCTAGATCGAGGGACAGGGATGAAAAACTGTTTTTT
once,NA,TRBV28,TRBJ1-1,CASSLRKNTEAFF,TGTGCCAGCAGTTTGCGGAAGAACACTGAAGCTTTCTTT
NA,TRBD1,TRBV7-9,TRBJ2-5,CASSPRGETQYF,TGTGCCAGCAGCCCCAGGGGGGAGACCCAGTACTTC
once,NA,TRBV11-3,TRBJ2-3,CASSSIFGSLSDTQYF,TGTGCCAGCAGTTCCATTTTCGGGAGTTTGTCAGATACGCAGTATTTT
once,NA,TRBV11-1,TRBJ1-4,CASSRTFSTNEKLFF,TGTGCCAGCAGCAGGACATTTTCGACTAATGAAAAACTGTTTTTT
NA,NA,TRBV4-1,TRBJ2-7,CASSQEERHSYEQYF,TGCGCCAGCAGCCAAGAGGAGCGGCACTCCTACGAGCAGTACTTC
few,TRBD1,TRBV27,TRBJ2-7,CASSHRGQYEQYF,TGTGCCAGCAGTCACAGGGGGCAATACGAGCAGTACTTC
NA,TRBD2,TRBV7-6,TRBJ2-1,CASSLEMGTSGYNEQFF,TGTGCCAGCAGCTTAGAAATGGGGACTAGCGGCTACAATGAGCAGTTCTTC
NA,NA,TRBV19,TRBJ1-5,CASSWGLQSNQPQHF,TGTGCCAGTAGCTGGGGGCTACAGTCCAATCAGCCCCAGCATTTT
few,TRBD1,TRBV7-2,TRBJ1-2,CASSLNRGYGYTF,TGTGCCAGCAGCTTGAACAGGGGCTATGGCTACACCTTC
NA,TRBD1,TRBV19,TRBJ1-2,CASRLGEPGQGRGYTF,TGTGCCAGTCGATTGGGAGAACCGGGACAGGGAAGAGGCTACACCTTC
NA,NA,TRBV19,TRBJ1-1,CASSMGQNTEAFF,TGTGCCAGTAGCATGGGACAGAACACTGAAGCTTTCTTT